Each of the 10 T cell receptor beta chains below was sequenced from the same sample in a study of PD-L1 blockade in urothelial cancer. Clones were read by immunoSEQ multiplex PCR, and TCRdb kept only the in-frame ones, dropping some. The sample contains approximately 88,000 clones, 80% to 85% of which appear only once. Time point of the sample: pretreatment peripheral blood. The sequencing here drew on PBMCs, taken around atezolizumab (anti-PD-L1) treatment. These receptors all stem from a man aged 55 to 70 with urothelial cancer.

The rearrangement joins TRBV11-2 to TRBJ1-5, with unresolved D. CDR3 length: 14 residues. The germline V gene encodes CDR1 SGHAT and CDR2 FQNNGV. Trimming cost V 1 base and J 3 bases, with 7 bases left between them. Here the CDR3 DNA reads TGTGCCAGCAGCTTAGGGCAGTCCAATCAGCCCCAGCATTTT. Translated, it gives CASSLGQSNQPQHF. Looking up the rest from reference TRBV11-2 and TRBJ1-5 gives the full variable domain: EAGVAQSPRYKIIEKRQSVAFWCNPISGHATLYWYQQILGQGPKLLIQFQNNGVVDDSQLPKDRFSAERLKGVDSTLKIQPAKLEDSAVYLCASSLGQSNQPQHFGDGTRLSIL.

The V call is TRBV27, the J call TRBJ2-3, with TRBD2 identical over 7 bases. V was clipped by 5 bases and J by 6 bases; unmatched bases: 8. The germline CDR1 and CDR2 sequences are MNHEY and SMNVEV (reference sequence). CDR3 size: 14 residues. The CDR3 nucleotides are TGTGCCAGCAGTCAATCGCTCGGGGGGGATACGCAGTATTTT. Translated: CASSQSLGGDTQYF.

The gene calls are TRBV29-1 and TRBJ1-2; 9 nucleotides line up with TRBD1. Germline V gene data show CDR1 as SQVTM and CDR2 as ANQGSEA. V lost 6 bases and J lost 1; bases outside the gene matches: 3. The CDR3 sequence is 13 residues long. The CDR3, as DNA: TGCAGCGTGGACAGGGGATTTAACTATGGCTACACCTTC. Translation gives CSVDRGFNYGYTF.

This clone was detected only once. CDR3 sequence reads: CATSRRTGGTETQYF. CDR3 DNA sequence: TGTGCCACCAGCAGGAGGACAGGGGGGACGGAGACCCAGTACTTC. The V gene is TRBV15, the J gene TRBJ2-5; 10 positions match TRBD1. Germline V gene sequence: CDR1 LNHNV, CDR2 YYDKDF (reference sequence). J lost 5 bases, V lost 3 bases, and 6 bases had no gene match. The CDR3 has 15 residues.

The chain recombines TRBV10-3 with TRBJ2-5; D not resolved. CDR3 length: 13 amino acids. CDR1 ENHRY and CDR2 SYGVKD come from the germline V gene. V was shortened by 4 bases and J by 0 bases, with 6 bases between the two germline ends. This chain's CDR3 is CAISVGNQETQYF. CDR3 bases: TGTGCCATCAGTGTTGGCAACCAAGAGACCCAGTACTTC.

The genes are TRBV5-1 and TRBJ1-1, with 7 bases fitting TRBD1. Germline V lookup: CDR1 SGHRS, CDR2 YFSETQ. The CDR3 runs 17 residues. The ends lost 0 bases at V and 6 bases at J; junction bases unmatched: 14. The chain's CDR3 is CASSLVRGRNSVAEAFF. The CDR3 DNA is TGCGCCAGCAGCTTGGTGAGGGGGCGCAATTCGGTGGCTGAAGCTTTCTTT.

V gene TRBV14 combines with J gene TRBJ1-2; 7 nucleotides match TRBD1. CDR3 length: 15 amino acids. V lost 4 bases to trimming and J lost 2 bases; unmatched junction nucleotides: 7. Germline V gives CDR1 SGHDN, CDR2 FVKESK. The CDR3 sequence: CASSRVLGQNYGYTF. The CDR3 nucleotides are TGTGCCAGCAGCCGAGTGCTGGGACAGAACTATGGCTACACCTTC. Looking up the rest from reference TRBV14 and TRBJ1-2 gives the full variable domain: EAGVTQFPSHSVIEKGQTVTLRCDPISGHDNLYWYRRVMGKEIKFLLHFVKESKQDESGMPNNRFLAERTGGTYSTLKVQPAELEDSGVYFCASSRVLGQNYGYTFGSGTRLTVV.

V is TRBV28 and J is TRBJ2-3, with 14 bases identical to TRBD2. The germline V gene encodes CDR1 MDHEN and CDR2 SYDVKM. After removal of 5 bases from V and 5 bases from J, the junction contained 6 bases not matched to a gene. The CDR3 covers 16 residues. Written as DNA, the CDR3 is TGTGCCAGCAGTCCGGGACTAGCGGGAGTAGGAGATACGCAGTATTTT. Translated: CASSPGLAGVGDTQYF.

The rearrangement links TRBV7-9 to TRBJ1-5; the match to TRBD1 covers 11 bases. J was trimmed by 3 bases and V by 4 bases; bases with no gene match: 2. Per the germline V gene, CDR1 is SEHNR and CDR2 is FQNEAQ (reference sequence). The CDR3 consists of 15 residues. CDR3 coding DNA: TGTGCCAGCAGCTGGGACAGGGGGACCAATCAGCCCCAGCATTTT. This translates into CASSWDRGTNQPQHF.

The rearrangement links TRBV5-1 to TRBJ2-5; weak D call: TRBD2 (6 bases). Trimming took 0 bases from V and 1 from J, leaving 10 bases between them. This CDR3 has 15 amino acids. Germline values: CDR1 SGHRS, CDR2 YFSETQ. The CDR3 region has the DNA TGCGCCAGCAGCTTGGCCGGGGGAACCCAAGAGACCCAGTACTTC. Translation gives CASSLAGGTQETQYF. Full variable domain (outside the CDR3, taken from reference TRBV5-1 and TRBJ2-5): KAGVTQTPRYLIKTRGQQVTLSCSPISGHRSVSWYQQTPGQGLQFLFEYFSETQRNKGNFPGRFSGRQFSNSRSEMNVSTLELGDSALYLCASSLAGGTQETQYFGPGTRLLVL.